This T cell receptor beta chain stems from a study of shared clonotypes between healthy human individuals. The authors loaded 200 ng DNA, about 30,000 T cell genomes, into sorted-subset replicate PCRs. Some clones are missing from TCRdb's copy, which holds only in-frame ones; the method was immunoSEQ multiplex PCR. The sample includes around 200,000 clones, over 80% of them seen just once. The germline V gene has CDR1 MDHEN and CDR2 SYDVKM. After removal of 3 bases from V and 6 bases from J, the junction contained 8 bases not matched to a gene. The CDR3 covers 16 residues. The sequenced material came from naive CD4+ T cells sorted from blood. Stated subset: CD45RA+ positively selected. The rearrangement joins TRBV28 to TRBJ2-4; 10 nucleotides match TRBD1. This TCR derives from a woman under 40 in good health. The CDR3 loop is CASSLSGQGRRNIQYF. The CDR3 nucleotides read TGTGCCAGCAGTTTGTCGGGACAGGGGAGGCGAAACATTCAGTACTTC. Looking up the rest from reference TRBV28 and TRBJ2-4 gives the full variable domain: DVKVTQSSRYLVKRTGEKVFLECVQDMDHENMFWYRQDPGLGLRLIYFSYDVKMKEKGDIPEGYSVSREKKERFSLILESASTNQTSMYLCASSLSGQGRRNIQYFGAGTRLSVL.